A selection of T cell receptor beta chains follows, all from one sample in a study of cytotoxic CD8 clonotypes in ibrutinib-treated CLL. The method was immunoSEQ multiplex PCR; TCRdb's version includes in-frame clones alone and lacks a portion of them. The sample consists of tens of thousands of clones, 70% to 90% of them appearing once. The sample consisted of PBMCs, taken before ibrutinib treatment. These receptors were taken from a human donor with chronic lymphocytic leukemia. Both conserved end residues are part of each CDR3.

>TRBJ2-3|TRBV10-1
CASSDLGDTQYF
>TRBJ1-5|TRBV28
CASRSTGGNQPQHF
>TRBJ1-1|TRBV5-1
CASSLDPGRNTEAFF
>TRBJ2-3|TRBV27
CASSLMASGGTDTQYF
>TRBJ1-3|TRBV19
CASSIGVFLGQGGGNTIYF
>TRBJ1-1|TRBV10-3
CAISESPHSEAFF
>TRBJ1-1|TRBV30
CAWSPQGQGRNTEAFF
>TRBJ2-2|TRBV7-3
CASSLRLEFRTGELFF
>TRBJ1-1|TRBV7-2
CASSLAPPGTGTTEAFF
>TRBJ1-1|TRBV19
CASKTGGAGNTEAFF
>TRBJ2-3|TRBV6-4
CAKRTGSTDTQYF
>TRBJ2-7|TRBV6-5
CASSSGRAYEQYF
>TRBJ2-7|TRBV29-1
CSVLEIGQGAFYEQYF
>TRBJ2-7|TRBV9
CASSPRVAGTYEQYF
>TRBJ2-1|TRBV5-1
CASSLGLAGFTYNEQFF
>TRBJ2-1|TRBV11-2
CASSLVAHLNEQFF
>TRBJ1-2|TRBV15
CATSRGYPDSGGYGYTF
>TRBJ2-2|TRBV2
CASGYVRQASNTGELFF
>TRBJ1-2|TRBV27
CASSLQGEGGYTF
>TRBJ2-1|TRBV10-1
CASSEEGAVSDEQFF
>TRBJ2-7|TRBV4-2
CASSPLHRGGDYEQYF
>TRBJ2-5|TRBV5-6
CASSPRQGAHRETQYF
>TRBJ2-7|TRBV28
CASTYGSRAPNWNF
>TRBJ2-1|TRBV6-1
CASSAAPSGSSYNEQFF
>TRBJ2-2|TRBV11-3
CASSLVRNLNTGELFF
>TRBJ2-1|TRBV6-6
CASSYSGQVHNEQFF
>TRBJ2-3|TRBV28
CASSGGTSGLVLDTQYF
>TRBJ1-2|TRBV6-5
CASSSLTGKNNYGYTF
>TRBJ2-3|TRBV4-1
CASSPGGPTDTQYF
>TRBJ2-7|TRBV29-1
CSVEDGPEGIYEQYF
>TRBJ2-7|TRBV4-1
CASSRGTYYEQYF
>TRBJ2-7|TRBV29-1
CSGSGQTYEQYF
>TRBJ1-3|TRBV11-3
CASSSGTGGIGNTIYF
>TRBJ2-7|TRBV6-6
CASSQGTGMEEQYF
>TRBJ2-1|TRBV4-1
CASSHLGSGDNEQFF
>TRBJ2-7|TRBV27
CASSLRFGAGVLYEQYF
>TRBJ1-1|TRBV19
CASSFRSMNTEAFF
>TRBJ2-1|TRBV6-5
CASTTGGSSYNEQFF
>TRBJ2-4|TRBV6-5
CASSYRGSKNIQYF
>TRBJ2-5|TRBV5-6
CASIDWGVQETQYF
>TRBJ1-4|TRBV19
CASKSQGQASEKLFF
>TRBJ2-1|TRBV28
CASSFGPRPDEQFF